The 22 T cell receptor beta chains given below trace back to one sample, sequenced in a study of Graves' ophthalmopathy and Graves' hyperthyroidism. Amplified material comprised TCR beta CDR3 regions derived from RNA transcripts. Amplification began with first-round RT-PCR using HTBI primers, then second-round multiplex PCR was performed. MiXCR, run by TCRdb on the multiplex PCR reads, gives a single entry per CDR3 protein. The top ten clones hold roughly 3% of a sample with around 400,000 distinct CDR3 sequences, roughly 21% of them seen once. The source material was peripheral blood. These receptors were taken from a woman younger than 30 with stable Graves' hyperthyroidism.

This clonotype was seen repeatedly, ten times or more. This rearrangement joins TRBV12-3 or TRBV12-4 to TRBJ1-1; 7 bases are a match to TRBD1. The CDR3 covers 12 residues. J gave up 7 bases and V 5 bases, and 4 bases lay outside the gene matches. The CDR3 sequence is CASSPRGGEAFF. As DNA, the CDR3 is TGTGCCAGCAGTCCCAGGGGGGGTGAAGCTTTCTTT.

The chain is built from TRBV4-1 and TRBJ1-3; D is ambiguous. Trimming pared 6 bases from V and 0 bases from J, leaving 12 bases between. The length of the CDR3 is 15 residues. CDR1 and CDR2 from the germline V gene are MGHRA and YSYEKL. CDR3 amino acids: CASRQINPSGNTIYF. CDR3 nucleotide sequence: TGCGCCAGCAGACAAATCAACCCCTCTGGAAACACCATATATTTT.

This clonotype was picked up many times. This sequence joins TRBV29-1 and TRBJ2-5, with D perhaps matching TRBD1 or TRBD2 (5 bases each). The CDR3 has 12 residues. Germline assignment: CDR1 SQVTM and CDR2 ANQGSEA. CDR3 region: CIVRGALETQYF. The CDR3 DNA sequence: TGCATTGTGAGGGGAGCATTAGAGACCCAGTACTTC.

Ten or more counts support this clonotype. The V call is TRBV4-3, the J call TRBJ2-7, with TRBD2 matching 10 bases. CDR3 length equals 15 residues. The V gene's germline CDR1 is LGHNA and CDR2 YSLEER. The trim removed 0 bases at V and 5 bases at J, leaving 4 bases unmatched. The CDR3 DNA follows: TGCGCCAGCAGCCAAGATTCAAGCGGGAGGGACGAGCAGTACTTC. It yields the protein CASSQDSSGRDEQYF.

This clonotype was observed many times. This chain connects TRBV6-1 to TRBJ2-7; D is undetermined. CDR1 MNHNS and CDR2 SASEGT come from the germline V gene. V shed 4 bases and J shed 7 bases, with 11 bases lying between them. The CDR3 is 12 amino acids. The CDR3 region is CASSGRSTEQYF. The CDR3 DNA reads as TGTGCCAGCAGTGGACGGTCCACGGAGCAGTACTTC.

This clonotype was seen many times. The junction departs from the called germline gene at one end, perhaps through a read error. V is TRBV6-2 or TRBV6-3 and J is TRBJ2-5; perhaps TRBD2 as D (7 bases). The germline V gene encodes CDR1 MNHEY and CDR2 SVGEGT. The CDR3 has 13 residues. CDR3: CASTETGRETQCF. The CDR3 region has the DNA TGTGCCAGCACCGAAACAGGGCGGGAGACCCAGTGCTTC.

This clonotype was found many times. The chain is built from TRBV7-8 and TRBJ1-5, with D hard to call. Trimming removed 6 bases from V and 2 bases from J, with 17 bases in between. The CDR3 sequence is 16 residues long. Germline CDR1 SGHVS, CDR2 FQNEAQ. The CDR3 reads CASRPGRAKGNQPQHF. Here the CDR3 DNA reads TGTGCCAGCAGACCGGGCCGGGCTAAGGGCAATCAGCCCCAGCATTTT.

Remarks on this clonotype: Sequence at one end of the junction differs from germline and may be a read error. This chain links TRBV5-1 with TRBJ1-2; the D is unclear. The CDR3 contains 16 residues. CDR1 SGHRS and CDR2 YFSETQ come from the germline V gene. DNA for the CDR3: TGCGCCAGCAGCTTGGACGGACGAGGGCCTTACTATGGTTACACCTTC. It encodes CASSLDGRGPYYGYTF.

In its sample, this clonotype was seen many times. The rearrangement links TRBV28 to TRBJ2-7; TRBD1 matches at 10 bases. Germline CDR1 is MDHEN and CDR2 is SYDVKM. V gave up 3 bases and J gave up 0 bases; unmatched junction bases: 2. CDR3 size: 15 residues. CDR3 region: CASSFGQGDSYEQYF. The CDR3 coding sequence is TGTGCCAGCAGTTTTGGACAGGGGGACTCCTACGAGCAGTACTTC.

The CDR3 nucleotides read TGTGCCAGCAGTGAACAGGGTATTAACTATGGCTACACCTTC. Protein: CASSEQGINYGYTF. The rearrangement links TRBV6-1 to TRBJ1-2, with a weak D call TRBD1 (5 bases). CDR1 and CDR2 (germline): MNHNS, SASEGT. V dropped 2 bases and J dropped 1 base, with 8 bases sitting between them. The CDR3 has 14 amino acids.

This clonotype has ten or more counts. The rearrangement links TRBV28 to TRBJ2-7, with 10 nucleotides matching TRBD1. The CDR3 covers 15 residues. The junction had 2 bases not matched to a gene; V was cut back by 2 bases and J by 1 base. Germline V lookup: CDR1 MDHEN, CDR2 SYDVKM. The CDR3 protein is CASSLRDRGSYEQYF. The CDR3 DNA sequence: TGTGCCAGCAGTTTACGGGACAGGGGATCCTACGAGCAGTACTTC.

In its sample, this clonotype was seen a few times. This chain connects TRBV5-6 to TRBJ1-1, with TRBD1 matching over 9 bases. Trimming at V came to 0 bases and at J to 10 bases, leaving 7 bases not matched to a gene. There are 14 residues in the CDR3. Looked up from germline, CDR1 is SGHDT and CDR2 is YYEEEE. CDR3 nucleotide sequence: TGTGCCAGCAGCTTGGCCAAGATGGGACAGGGAGCTTTCTTT. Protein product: CASSLAKMGQGAFF.

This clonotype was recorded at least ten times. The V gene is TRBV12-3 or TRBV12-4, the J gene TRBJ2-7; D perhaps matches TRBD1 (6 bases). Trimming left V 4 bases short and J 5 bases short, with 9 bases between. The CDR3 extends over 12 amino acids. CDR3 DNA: TGTGCCAGCAGTTACAGGGATGACGAGCAGTACTTC. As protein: CASSYRDDEQYF.

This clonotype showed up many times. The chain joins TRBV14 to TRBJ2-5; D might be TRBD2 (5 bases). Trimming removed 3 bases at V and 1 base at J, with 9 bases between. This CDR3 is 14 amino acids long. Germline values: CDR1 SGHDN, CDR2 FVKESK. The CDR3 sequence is CASSQRLSQETQYF. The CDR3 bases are TGTGCCAGCAGCCAGCGACTAAGCCAAGAGACCCAGTACTTC.

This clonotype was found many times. The CDR3 reads CSASESGDNGYTF. The CDR3 DNA reads TGCAGTGCTAGCGAGTCAGGGGATAATGGCTACACCTTC. This chain links TRBV20-1 with TRBJ1-2; a weak D match, TRBD1 (6 bases). This CDR3 contains 13 residues. The V gene lost 3 bases and the J gene lost 6 bases, with 14 bases spanning the gap. Germline CDR1 is DFQATT and CDR2 is SNEGSKA (reference sequence).

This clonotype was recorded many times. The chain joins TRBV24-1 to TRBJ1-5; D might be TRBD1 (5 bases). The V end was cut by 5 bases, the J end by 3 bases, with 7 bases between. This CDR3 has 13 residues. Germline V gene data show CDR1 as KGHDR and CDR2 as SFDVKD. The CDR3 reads CATSGGFNQPQHF. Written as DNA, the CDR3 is TGTGCCACCAGTGGGGGCTTCAATCAGCCCCAGCATTTT.

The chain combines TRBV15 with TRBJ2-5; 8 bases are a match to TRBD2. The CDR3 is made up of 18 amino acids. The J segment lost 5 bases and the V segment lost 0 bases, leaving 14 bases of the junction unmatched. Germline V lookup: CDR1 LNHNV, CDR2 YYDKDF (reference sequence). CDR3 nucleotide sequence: TGTGCCACCAGCAGAGATCTTCCAACGGCGGGGGGATGGGAGACCCAGTACTTC. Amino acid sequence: CATSRDLPTAGGWETQYF.

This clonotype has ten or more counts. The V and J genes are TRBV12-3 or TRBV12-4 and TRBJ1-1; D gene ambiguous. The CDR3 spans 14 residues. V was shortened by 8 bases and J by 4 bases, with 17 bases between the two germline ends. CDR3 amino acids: CASQMNVDTTEAFF. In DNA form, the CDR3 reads TGTGCCAGCCAGATGAATGTAGATACCACTGAAGCTTTCTTT.

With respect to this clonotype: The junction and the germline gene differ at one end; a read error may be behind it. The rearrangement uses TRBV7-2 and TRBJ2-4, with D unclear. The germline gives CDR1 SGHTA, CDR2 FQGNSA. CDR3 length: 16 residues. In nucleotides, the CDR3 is TGTGCCAGCAGCTTAGCGAATGACGGCCCGTCGGTCATTAAGTACTTC. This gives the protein CASSLANDGPSVIKYF.

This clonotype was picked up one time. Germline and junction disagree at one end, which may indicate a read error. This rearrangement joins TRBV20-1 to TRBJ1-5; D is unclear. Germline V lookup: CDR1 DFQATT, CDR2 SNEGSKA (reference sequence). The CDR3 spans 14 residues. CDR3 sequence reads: CSAPKGGPGQPQDF. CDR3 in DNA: TGCAGTGCTCCTAAGGGAGGGCCAGGTCAGCCCCAGGATTTT.

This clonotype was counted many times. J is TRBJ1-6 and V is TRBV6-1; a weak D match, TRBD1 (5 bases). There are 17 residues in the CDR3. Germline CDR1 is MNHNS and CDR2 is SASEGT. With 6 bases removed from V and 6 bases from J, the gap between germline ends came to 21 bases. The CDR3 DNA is TGTGCCAGCAGGGAGGGGAAAGGGCTTGGTCCTAATTCACCCCTCCACTTT. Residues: CASREGKGLGPNSPLHF.

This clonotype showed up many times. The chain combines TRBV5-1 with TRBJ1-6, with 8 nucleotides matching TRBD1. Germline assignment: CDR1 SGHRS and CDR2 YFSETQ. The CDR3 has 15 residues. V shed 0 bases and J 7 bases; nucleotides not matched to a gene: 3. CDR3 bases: TGCGCCAGCAGCTTGGAGTCAGGGGGCAATTCACCCCTCCACTTT. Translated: CASSLESGGNSPLHF.